A selection of T cell receptor beta chains follows, all from one sample in a study of control samples from healthy donors and cancer patients. Clones were sequenced by immunoSEQ multiplex PCR, and TCRdb holds only the in-frame ones, with some missing. The repertoire holds around 170,000 clones, with 90% to 95% as singletons. Sequencing was performed on blood. These receptors were obtained from a young woman in good health. The CDR3 runs from the conserved cysteine through the conserved F or W. The order of the fields is J gene, clone size, V gene, D gene, CDR3 DNA, CDR3 protein. The D gene is left open where the match is weak. Clone size, where shown, is once, few, many, or a class for clones that have expanded.

TRBJ1-3	few	TRBV2	.	TGTGCCAACAGAATAGGGGAGACCATATATTTT	CANRIGETIYF
TRBJ1-2	.	TRBV30	.	TGTGCCTGGAGCCTTGGGGAAGGGCAAGGCTACACCTTC	CAWSLGEGQGYTF
TRBJ1-2	.	TRBV21-1	.	TGTGCCAGCAGCAAAGCGCGCTATGGCTACACCTTC	CASSKARYGYTF
TRBJ2-3	.	TRBV7-6	.	TGTGCCAGCACCTTAGGTCCTACAGGGTCACTAGATACGCAGTATTTT	CASTLGPTGSLDTQYF
TRBJ1-3	.	TRBV3-1/TRBV3-2	.	TGTGCCAGCAGCCCGGACAGTGGAAACACCATATATTTT	CASSPDSGNTIYF
TRBJ1-1	.	TRBV3-1/TRBV3-2	.	TGTGCCAGCAGCAAGGGGCTCGGAGCTTTCTTT	CASSKGLGAFF
TRBJ1-3	.	TRBV7-3	.	TGTGCCAGCAGCTTAACGGGAGGAGCCGGAAACACCATATATTTT	CASSLTGGAGNTIYF
TRBJ1-5	.	TRBV6-2/TRBV6-3	TRBD1	TGTGCCAGCAGTTTAGAGGGACAGGGGGGCAATCAGCCCCAGCATTTT	CASSLEGQGGNQPQHF
TRBJ1-1	.	TRBV6-5	.	TGTGCCAGCAGTTACTCCGCAGTCACTGAAGCTTTCTTT	CASSYSAVTEAFF
TRBJ1-2	.	TRBV28	.	TGTGCCAGCAGTTTAGGTGGGGATGGCTACACCTTC	CASSLGGDGYTF
TRBJ2-1	.	TRBV6-5	.	TGTGCCAGCAGTTACTCGAAAAGGGGCAATGAGCAGTTCTTC	CASSYSKRGNEQFF
TRBJ2-7	.	TRBV30	TRBD2	TGTGCCTGGAGTCCCGGGACCGGGGAGGGCGAGCAGTACTTC	CAWSPGTGEGEQYF
TRBJ2-3	.	TRBV5-8	.	TGTGCCAGCAGCATCCTTCAAACTACGAGCACAGATACGCAGTATTTT	CASSILQTTSTDTQYF
TRBJ2-2	.	TRBV9	TRBD2	TGTGCCAGCAGCGTAGACGGGAGGGAGACCGGGGAGCTGTTTTTT	CASSVDGRETGELFF
TRBJ2-2	.	TRBV27	.	TGTGCCAGCAGTTTATCCTGGGCTGGCGGGGAGCTGTTTTTT	CASSLSWAGGELFF
TRBJ2-5	.	TRBV5-1	TRBD1	TGCGCCAGCAGCTTGGAGGATCTTTGGGACAGGGAAGGGGAGACCCAGTACTTC	CASSLEDLWDREGETQYF
TRBJ1-4	.	TRBV9	.	TGTGCCAGCAGCGGGGGGGCTTCAACTAATGAAAAACTGTTTTTT	CASSGGASTNEKLFF
TRBJ1-1	.	TRBV10-3	.	TGTGCCATCAGTGAGTCGATGGGGGTGCGATCTGAAGCTTTCTTT	CAISESMGVRSEAFF
TRBJ1-5	.	TRBV6-1	.	TGTGCCAGCAGTGAAGTGTGGACAACGTATAGCAATCAGCCCCAGCATTTT	CASSEVWTTYSNQPQHF
TRBJ2-7	.	TRBV30	.	TGTGCCTGGGCTTTGTCCTACGAGCAGTACTTC	CAWALSYEQYF
TRBJ2-5	once	TRBV7-6	TRBD2	TGTGCCAGCAGCTTCTCGGGGCGCGGGAGGAGTCTGGAGACCCAGTACTTC	CASSFSGRGRSLETQYF
TRBJ1-3	.	TRBV4-1	.	TGCGCCAGCAGCCAAGAAGCAGGTATACGGTGGTCCACCTCTGGAAACACCATATATTTT	CASSQEAGIRWSTSGNTIYF
TRBJ1-1	few	TRBV6-5	.	TGTGCCAGCAGGGTGAACACTGAAGCTTTCTTT	CASRVNTEAFF
TRBJ2-3	.	TRBV6-1	.	TGTGCCAGCAGTGACCAGAGTACAGATACGCAGTATTTT	CASSDQSTDTQYF
TRBJ2-7	few	TRBV19	TRBD1	TGTGCCAGTAGTCACCGGGACAGTGGCCTCTACGAGCAGTACTTC	CASSHRDSGLYEQYF
TRBJ1-6	.	TRBV6-5	.	TGTGGAGCAGGGAGCTCCTATAATTCACCCCTCCACTTT	CGAGSSYNSPLHF
TRBJ1-5	.	TRBV6-5	.	TGTGCCAGCGGGCACCTTGCCGTGGGCAATCAGCCCCAGCATTTT	CASGHLAVGNQPQHF
TRBJ2-2	.	TRBV6-5	TRBD2	TGTGCCAGCCACCGTGGGGAGGGCCTGCAGGGGGAGCTGTTTTTT	CASHRGEGLQGELFF
TRBJ2-5	.	TRBV4-3	.	TGCGCCAGCAGCCAAGGAGGGGCGTCAGAGACCCAGTACTTC	CASSQGGASETQYF
TRBJ2-7	.	TRBV5-5	TRBD2	TGTGCCAGCAGCTTGGGCGTCGAGCGGGGCTACGAGCAGTACTTC	CASSLGVERGYEQYF
TRBJ2-2	.	TRBV3-1/TRBV3-2	.	TGTGCCAGCAGACCCGGCACCGGGGAGCTGTTTTTT	CASRPGTGELFF
TRBJ2-1	.	TRBV6-5	.	TGTGCCAGCTGTAAACTCGCTGAGCAGTTCTTC	CASCKLAEQFF
TRBJ1-1	.	TRBV7-9	TRBD1	TGTGCCAGCAGCTTAGACACAGGGGACACTGAAGCTTTCTTT	CASSLDTGDTEAFF
TRBJ2-2	.	TRBV28	.	TGTGCCAGCAGTTTACCAGGGACGAACACCGGGGAGCTGTTTTTT	CASSLPGTNTGELFF
TRBJ2-2	.	TRBV6-5	TRBD1	TGTGCCAGCAGCTCTTCGGACAGGAGCACCGGGGAGCTGTTTTTT	CASSSSDRSTGELFF
TRBJ2-7	.	TRBV21-1	.	TGTGCCAGCAGCAAAAGGGTGGATCTTGGCCACTACGAGCAGTACTTC	CASSKRVDLGHYEQYF
TRBJ1-1	.	TRBV7-9	.	TGTGCCAGCAGCTCCCACGGCTCAGGGACTGCTCGGGCTTTCTTT	CASSSHGSGTARAFF
TRBJ2-7	.	TRBV27	.	TGTGCCAGCAGTATCCTCGCCGGGGCAGGCGAGCAGTACTTC	CASSILAGAGEQYF
TRBJ2-2	once	TRBV28	TRBD2	TGTGCCAGCAGTTTAAGCCCCAAGCGGGAATTCCGGGAGCTGTTTTTT	CASSLSPKREFRELFF
TRBJ1-4	.	TRBV4-1	.	TGCGCCAGCAGCCATGGCCAGGTGGTCCTTAGGACTAATGAAAAACTGTTTTTT	CASSHGQVVLRTNEKLFF
TRBJ2-5	.	TRBV6-4	TRBD1	TGTGCCAGCAGTGCGGACAGGGGGTCTGAGACCCAGTACTTC	CASSADRGSETQYF
TRBJ2-7	.	TRBV10-2	.	TGCGCCAGCAGTGATTACTGGACAGCCCCCGAGCAGTACTTC	CASSDYWTAPEQYF
TRBJ1-4	.	TRBV6-6	TRBD1	TGTGCCAGCAGTCAAACAGGGGGCGCGTCCTTAGGGGAAAAACTGTTTTTT	CASSQTGGASLGEKLFF
TRBJ2-1	once	TRBV7-9	.	TGTGCCAGCAGCTTAGGGCCCGGGCACAACAATGAGCAGTTCTTC	CASSLGPGHNNEQFF
TRBJ2-7	.	TRBV29-1	.	TGCAGCGTTGGGAGGGCAGGGGGCTACGAGCAGTACTTC	CSVGRAGGYEQYF
TRBJ2-3	.	TRBV6-2/TRBV6-3	TRBD2	TGTGCCAGCAGTTACTCGCCTAGCGGGAGGGGGACAGATACGCAGTATTTT	CASSYSPSGRGTDTQYF
TRBJ2-3	.	TRBV7-9	TRBD2	TGTGCCAGCAGCTGGGGTGGGGACTATCAGTATTTT	CASSWGGDYQYF
TRBJ2-2	once	TRBV10-1	.	TGCGCCAGCAGTGAGTCTATGGGCGCCGGGGAGCTGTTTTTT	CASSESMGAGELFF